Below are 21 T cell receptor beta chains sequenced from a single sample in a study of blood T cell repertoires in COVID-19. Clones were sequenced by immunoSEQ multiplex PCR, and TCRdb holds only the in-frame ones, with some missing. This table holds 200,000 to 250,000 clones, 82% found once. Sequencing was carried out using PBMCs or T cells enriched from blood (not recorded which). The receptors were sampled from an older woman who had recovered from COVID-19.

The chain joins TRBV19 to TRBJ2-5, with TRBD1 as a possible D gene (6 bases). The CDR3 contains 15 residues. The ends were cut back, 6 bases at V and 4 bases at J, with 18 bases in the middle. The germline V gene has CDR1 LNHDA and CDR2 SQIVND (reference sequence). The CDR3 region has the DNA TGTGCCAGTAGCCAACATACAACAGGGCGAGAGACCCAGTACTTC. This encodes CASSQHTTGRETQYF.

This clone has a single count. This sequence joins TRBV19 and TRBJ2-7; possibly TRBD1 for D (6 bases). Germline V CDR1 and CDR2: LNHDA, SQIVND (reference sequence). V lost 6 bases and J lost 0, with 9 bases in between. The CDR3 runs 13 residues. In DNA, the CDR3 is TGTGCCAGTAGACAGGGCCACTCCTACGAGCAGTACTTC. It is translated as CASRQGHSYEQYF. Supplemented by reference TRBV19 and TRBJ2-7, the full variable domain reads DGGITQSPKYLFRKEGQNVTLSCEQNLNHDAMYWYRQDPGQGLRLIYYSQIVNDFQKGDIAEGYSVSREKKESFPLTVTSAQKNPTAFYLCASRQGHSYEQYFGPGTRLTVT.

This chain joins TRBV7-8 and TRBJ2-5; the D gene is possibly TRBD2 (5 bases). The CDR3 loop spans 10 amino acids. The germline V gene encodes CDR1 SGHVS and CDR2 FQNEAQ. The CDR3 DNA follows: TGTGTAAATGGGGAGGAGACCCAGTACTTC. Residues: CVNGEETQYF.

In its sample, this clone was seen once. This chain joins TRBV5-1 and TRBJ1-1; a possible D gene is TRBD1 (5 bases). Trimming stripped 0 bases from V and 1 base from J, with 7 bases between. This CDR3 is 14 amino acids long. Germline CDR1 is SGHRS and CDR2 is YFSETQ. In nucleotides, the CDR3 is TGCGCCAGCAGCTTGGGTACAGGGAACACTGAAGCTTTCTTT. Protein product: CASSLGTGNTEAFF.

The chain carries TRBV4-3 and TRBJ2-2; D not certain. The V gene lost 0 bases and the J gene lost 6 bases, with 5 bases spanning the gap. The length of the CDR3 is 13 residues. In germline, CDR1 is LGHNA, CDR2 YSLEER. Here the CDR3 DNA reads TGCGCCAGCAGCCAAGATTATTCCGGGGAGCTGTTTTTT. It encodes CASSQDYSGELFF.

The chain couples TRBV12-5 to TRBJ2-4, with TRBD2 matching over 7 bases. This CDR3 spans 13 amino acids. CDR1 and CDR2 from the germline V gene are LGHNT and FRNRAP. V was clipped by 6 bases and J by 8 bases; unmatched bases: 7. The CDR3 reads CASGTSGTDIQYF. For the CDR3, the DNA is TGTGCTAGTGGCACAAGCGGGACGGACATTCAGTACTTC.

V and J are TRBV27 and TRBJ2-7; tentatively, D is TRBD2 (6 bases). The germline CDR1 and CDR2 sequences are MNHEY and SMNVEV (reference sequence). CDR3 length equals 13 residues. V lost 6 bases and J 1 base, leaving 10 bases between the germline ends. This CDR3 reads CASSRSGSYEQYF. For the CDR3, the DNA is TGTGCCAGCAGCCGTAGCGGTTCCTACGAGCAGTACTTC.

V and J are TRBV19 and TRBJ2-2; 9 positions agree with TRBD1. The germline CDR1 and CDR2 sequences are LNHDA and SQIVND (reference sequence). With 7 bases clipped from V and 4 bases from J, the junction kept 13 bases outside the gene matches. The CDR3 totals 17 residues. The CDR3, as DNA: TGTGCCAGTATCCTCACACAGGGGGCGAGGGGCACCGGGGAGCTGTTTTTT. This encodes CASILTQGARGTGELFF.

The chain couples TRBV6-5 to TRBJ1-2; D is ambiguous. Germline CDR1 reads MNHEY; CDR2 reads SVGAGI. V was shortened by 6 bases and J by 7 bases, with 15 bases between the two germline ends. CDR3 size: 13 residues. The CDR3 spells CASRPDSLPGYTF. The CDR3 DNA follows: TGTGCCAGCAGACCCGACTCCTTGCCTGGCTACACCTTC.

The CDR3 loop reads CASSWGRGGYTF. Written as DNA, the CDR3 is TGTGCCAGCAGTTGGGGGCGCGGAGGCTACACCTTC. The chain employs TRBV12-3 or TRBV12-4 and TRBJ1-2; D possibly corresponds to TRBD1 (6 bases). With 4 bases removed from V and 8 bases from J, the gap between germline ends came to 11 bases. The CDR3 sequence is 12 residues long.

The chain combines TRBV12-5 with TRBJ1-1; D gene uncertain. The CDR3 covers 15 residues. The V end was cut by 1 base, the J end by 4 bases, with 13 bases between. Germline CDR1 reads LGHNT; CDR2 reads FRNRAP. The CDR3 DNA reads TGTGCTAGTGGTTTGGGGTGGGCACCGACCACTGAAGCTTTCTTT. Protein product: CASGLGWAPTTEAFF.

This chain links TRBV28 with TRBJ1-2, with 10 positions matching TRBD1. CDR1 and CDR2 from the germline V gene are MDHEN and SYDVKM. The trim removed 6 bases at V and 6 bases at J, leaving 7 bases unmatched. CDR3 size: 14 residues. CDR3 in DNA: TGTGCCAGCAGCGGGACAGGGGAATATCATGGCTACACCTTC. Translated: CASSGTGEYHGYTF.

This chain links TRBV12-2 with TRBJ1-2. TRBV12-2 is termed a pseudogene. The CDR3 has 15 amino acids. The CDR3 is CASRVELVSHYGYTF. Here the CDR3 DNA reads TGTGCAAGTCGCGTAGAACTCGTCTCCCACTATGGCTACACCTTC.

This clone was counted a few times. CDR3 protein: CASSPGLAYQETQYF. CDR3 sequence (DNA): TGTGCCAGCAGCCCAGGACTAGCGTACCAAGAGACCCAGTACTTC. The V gene is TRBV14, the J gene TRBJ2-5, with 9 bases lining up with TRBD2. Germline V gene lookup returns CDR1 SGHDN and CDR2 FVKESK. The CDR3 runs 15 residues. J was trimmed by 0 bases and V by 4 bases; bases with no gene match: 3.

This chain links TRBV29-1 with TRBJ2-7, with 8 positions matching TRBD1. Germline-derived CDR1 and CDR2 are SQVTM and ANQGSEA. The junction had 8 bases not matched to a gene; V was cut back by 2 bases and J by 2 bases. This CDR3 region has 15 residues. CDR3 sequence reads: CSVEIKGQGTYEQYF. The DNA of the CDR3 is TGCAGCGTTGAAATCAAAGGACAGGGAACCTACGAGCAGTACTTC.

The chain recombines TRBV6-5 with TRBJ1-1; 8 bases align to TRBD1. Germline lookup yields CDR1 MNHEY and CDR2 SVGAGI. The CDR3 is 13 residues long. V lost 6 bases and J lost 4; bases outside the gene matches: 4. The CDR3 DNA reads TGTGCCAGCAGGCACAGGGGGAGCACTGAAGCTTTCTTT. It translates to CASRHRGSTEAFF.

The CDR3 DNA reads as TGTGCCAGCAGCTTAGCTCTAGCGGGAGAGCTCCACTACGAGCAGTACTTC. Residues: CASSLALAGELHYEQYF. The gene calls are TRBV7-8 and TRBJ2-7, with 10 bases fitting TRBD2. This CDR3 comprises 17 residues. From germline, CDR1 is SGHVS and CDR2 FQNEAQ. Losses at the gene ends were 0 bases for V and 3 bases for J; bases not matched to a gene: 8. The whole variable domain, filled in from reference TRBV7-8 and TRBJ2-7, reads GAGVSQSPRYKVAKRGQDVALRCDPISGHVSLFWYQQALGQGPEFLTYFQNEAQLDKSGLPSDRFFAERPEGSVSTLKIQRTQQEDSAVYLCASSLALAGELHYEQYFGPGTRLTVT.

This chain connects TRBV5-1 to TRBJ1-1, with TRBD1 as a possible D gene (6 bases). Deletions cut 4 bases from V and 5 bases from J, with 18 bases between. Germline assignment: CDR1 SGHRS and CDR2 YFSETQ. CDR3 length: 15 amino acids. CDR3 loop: CASSTYHRDRTEAFF. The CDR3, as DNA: TGCGCCAGCAGCACCTACCACAGGGATCGGACTGAAGCTTTCTTT.

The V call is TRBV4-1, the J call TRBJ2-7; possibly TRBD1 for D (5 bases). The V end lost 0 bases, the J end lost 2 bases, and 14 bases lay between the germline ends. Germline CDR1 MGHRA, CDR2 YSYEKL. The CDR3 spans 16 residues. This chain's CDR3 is CASSQDETGRAYEQYF. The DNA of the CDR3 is TGCGCCAGCAGCCAAGATGAAACAGGTCGTGCCTACGAGCAGTACTTC.

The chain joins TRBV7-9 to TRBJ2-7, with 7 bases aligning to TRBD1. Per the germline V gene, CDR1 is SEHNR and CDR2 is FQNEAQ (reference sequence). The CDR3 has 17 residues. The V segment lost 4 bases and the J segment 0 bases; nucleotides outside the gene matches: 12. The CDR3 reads CASSSPGTATFSYEQYF. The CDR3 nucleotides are TGTGCCAGCAGCTCCCCCGGGACAGCAACCTTCTCCTACGAGCAGTACTTC.

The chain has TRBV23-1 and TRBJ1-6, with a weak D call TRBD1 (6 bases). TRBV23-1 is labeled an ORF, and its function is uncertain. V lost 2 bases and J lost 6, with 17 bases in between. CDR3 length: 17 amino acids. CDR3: CASSQSRGIYGNSPLHF. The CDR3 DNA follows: TGCGCCAGCAGTCAAAGCAGGGGAATTTATGGTAATTCACCCCTCCACTTT.